Described below is a single T cell receptor beta chain sequence and its context. Unmatched junction bases numbered 17, after V lost 1 base and J lost 4 bases. Per the germline V gene, CDR1 is SGHTA and CDR2 is FQGNSA. CDR3 length equals 19 residues. Authors' methods: Amplification of reference gene primers was used by the study to estimate nucleated cell counts. Assay: immunoSEQ multiplex PCR; the TCRdb copy retains only in-frame clones and omits some. V and J calls and clone size are as listed in that table; D and trimming were resolved from the DNA. The sample shows fewer than 400,000 clones, more than 85% of them seen only once. This sample is part of a study of blood T cell repertoires in COVID-19. Participants' own reports of clinical history determined their cohort assignment.

This chain joins TRBV7-2 and TRBJ2-3; TRBD2 matches 7 bases. Sequenced material: PBMCs or T cells enriched from blood (not recorded which). This sequence was found in a woman aged 25-40 years who had recovered from COVID-19. Here the CDR3 DNA reads TGTGCCAGCAGCTTAGGCGGGACTAAGCGTGAAGCGGTCGCAGATACGCAGTATTTT. Amino acid sequence: CASSLGGTKREAVADTQYF.